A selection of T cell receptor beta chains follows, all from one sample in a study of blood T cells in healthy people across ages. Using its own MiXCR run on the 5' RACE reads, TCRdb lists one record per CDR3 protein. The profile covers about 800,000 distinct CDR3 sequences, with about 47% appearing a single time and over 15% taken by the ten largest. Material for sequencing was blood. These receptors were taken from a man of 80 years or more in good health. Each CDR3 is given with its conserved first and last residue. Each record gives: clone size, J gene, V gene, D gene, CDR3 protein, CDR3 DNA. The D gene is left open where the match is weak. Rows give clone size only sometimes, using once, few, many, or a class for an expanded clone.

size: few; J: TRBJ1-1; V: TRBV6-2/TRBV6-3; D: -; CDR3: CASSYSRGTMNTEAFF; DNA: TGTGCCAGCAGTTACTCAAGGGGGACCATGAACACTGAAGCTTTCTTT
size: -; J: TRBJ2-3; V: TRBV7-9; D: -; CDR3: CASRSEGLRLDTQYF; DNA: TGTGCCAGCAGGTCGGAGGGACTGCGCTTAGATACGCAGTATTTT
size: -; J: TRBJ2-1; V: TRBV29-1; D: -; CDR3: CSVEDLLQGSYNEQFF; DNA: TGCAGCGTTGAAGATTTATTGCAGGGGAGCTACAATGAGCAGTTCTTC
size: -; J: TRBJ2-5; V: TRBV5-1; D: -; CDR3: CASSLAAGATQYF; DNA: TGCGCCAGCAGCTTGGCCGCAGGGGCGACCCAGTACTTC
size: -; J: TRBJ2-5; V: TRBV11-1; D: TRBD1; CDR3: CASSLRDSRKQETQYF; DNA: TGTGCCAGCAGCCTCCGGGACAGCCGTAAACAAGAGACCCAGTACTTC
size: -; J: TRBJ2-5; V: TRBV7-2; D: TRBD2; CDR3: CASSLASGRAWETQYF; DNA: TGTGCCAGCAGCTTAGCGAGTGGGAGGGCCTGGGAGACCCAGTACTTC
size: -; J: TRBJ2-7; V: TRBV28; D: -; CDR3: CASSPSWEAQYF; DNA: TGCGCCAGCAGTCCCTCGTGGGAGGCCCAGTACTTC
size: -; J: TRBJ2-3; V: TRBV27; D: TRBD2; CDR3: CASAGLAGRLADTQYF; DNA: TGTGCCAGCGCCGGACTAGCGGGACGTCTCGCAGATACGCAGTATTTT
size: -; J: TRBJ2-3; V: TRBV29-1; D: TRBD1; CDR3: CSAGTGGIDTQYF; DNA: TGCAGCGCTGGGACAGGGGGAATAGATACGCAGTATTTT
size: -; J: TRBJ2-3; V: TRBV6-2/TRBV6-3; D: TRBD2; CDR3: CASSYNGAGGHLDTQYF; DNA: TGTGCCAGCAGTTACAACGGAGCGGGAGGCCACCTAGATACGCAGTATTTT
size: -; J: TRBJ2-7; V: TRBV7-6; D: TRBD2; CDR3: CASSTRTSSYEQYF; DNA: TGTGCCAGCAGCACGAGGACTAGCTCCTACGAGCAGTACTTC
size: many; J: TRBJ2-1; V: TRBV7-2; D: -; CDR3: CASSPFLANEQFF; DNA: TGTGCCAGCAGCCCGTTCCTTGCCAATGAGCAGTTCTTC
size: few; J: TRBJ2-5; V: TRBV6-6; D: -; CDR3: CASSDGLVSETQYF; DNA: TGTGCCAGCAGTGACGGGCTAGTTTCGGAGACCCAGTACTTC
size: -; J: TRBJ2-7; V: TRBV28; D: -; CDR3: CASRLVVGEQYF; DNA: TGTGCCAGCAGGTTGGTAGTAGGCGAGCAGTACTTC
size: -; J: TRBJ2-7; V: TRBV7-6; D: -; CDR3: CASSPPLAYEQYF; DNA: TGTGCCAGCAGCCCACCGTTAGCCTACGAGCAGTACTTC
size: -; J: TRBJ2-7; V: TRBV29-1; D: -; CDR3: CSVRVSYEQYF; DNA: TGCAGCGTTAGGGTCTCCTACGAGCAGTACTTC
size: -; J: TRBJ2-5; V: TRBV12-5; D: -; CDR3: CASDLDRPDWKVKTQYF; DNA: TGTGCTAGTGATTTGGACAGACCGGACTGGAAAGTTAAGACCCAGTACTTC
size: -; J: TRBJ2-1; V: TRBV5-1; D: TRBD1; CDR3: CASSLRTGLVGIEQFF; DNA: TGCGCCAGCAGCTTGCGGACAGGGTTGGTGGGGATTGAGCAGTTCTTC
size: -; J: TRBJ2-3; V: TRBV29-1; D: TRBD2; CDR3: CSVAGTSGSHTDTQYF; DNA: TGCAGCGTCGCCGGGACTAGCGGGAGTCACACAGATACGCAGTATTTT
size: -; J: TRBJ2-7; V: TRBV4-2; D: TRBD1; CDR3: CASSHGTGGNEQYF; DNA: TGTGCCAGCAGCCACGGGACAGGGGGCAACGAGCAGTACTTC
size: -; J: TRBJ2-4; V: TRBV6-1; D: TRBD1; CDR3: CASSELLTGDRQYF; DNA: TGTGCCAGCAGTGAATTGTTGACAGGGGATAGACAGTACTTC
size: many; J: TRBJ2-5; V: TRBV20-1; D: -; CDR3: CSAGRETQYF; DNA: TGCAGCGCTGGGAGGGAGACCCAGTACTTC
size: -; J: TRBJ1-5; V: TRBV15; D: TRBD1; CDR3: CATSREGQGFSQPQHF; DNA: TGTGCCACCAGCAGGGAGGGACAGGGTTTCAGCCAGCCCCAGCATTTT
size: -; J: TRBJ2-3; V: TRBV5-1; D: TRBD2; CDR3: CASSLEAGVRDTQYF; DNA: TGCGCCAGCAGCTTGGAGGCGGGAGTAAGAGATACGCAGTATTTT
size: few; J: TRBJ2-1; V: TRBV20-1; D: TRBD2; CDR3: CSAKLLGEGRFIDEQFF; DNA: TGCAGTGCTAAACTCTTGGGGGAGGGCCGCTTTATCGATGAGCAGTTCTTC
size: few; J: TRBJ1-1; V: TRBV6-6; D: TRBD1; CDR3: CATDRVGTEAFF; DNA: TGTGCCACTGACAGGGTTGGGACTGAAGCTTTCTTT
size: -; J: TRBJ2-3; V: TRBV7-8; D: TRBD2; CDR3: CASSLGLAVQDTQYF; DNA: TGTGCCAGCAGCTTAGGACTAGCGGTGCAGGATACGCAGTATTTT
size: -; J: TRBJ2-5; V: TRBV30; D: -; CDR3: CAWSVGGAGETQYF; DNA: TGTGCCTGGAGTGTTGGGGGGGCCGGGGAGACCCAGTACTTC
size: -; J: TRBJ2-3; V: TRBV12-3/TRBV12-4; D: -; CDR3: CASTSGLRTDTQYF; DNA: TGTGCCAGCACAAGTGGGCTGCGCACAGATACGCAATATTTT
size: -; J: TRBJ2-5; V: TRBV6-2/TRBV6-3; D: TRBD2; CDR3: CASRTPGGETQYF; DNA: TGTGCCAGCAGAACCCCGGGGGGAGAGACCCAGTACTTC
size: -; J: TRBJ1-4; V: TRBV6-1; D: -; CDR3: CASSITPGTDEKLFF; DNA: TGTGCCAGCAGTATTACTCCCGGGACTGACGAAAAACTGTTTTTT
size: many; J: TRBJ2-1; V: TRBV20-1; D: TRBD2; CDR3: CSARDPNIAGIYNEQFF; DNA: TGCAGTGCTAGAGACCCCAACATAGCGGGAATCTACAATGAGCAGTTCTTC